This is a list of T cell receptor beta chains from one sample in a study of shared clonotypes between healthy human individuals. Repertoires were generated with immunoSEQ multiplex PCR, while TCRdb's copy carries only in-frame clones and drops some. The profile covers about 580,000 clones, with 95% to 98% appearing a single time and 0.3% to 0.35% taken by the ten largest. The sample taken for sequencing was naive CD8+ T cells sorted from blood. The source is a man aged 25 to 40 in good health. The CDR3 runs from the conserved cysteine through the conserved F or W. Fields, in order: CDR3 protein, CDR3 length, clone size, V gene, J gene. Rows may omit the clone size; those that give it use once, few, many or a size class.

CASSKGGQGVNTEAFF	16	NA	TRBV2	TRBJ1-1
CASSPGQGVNEQYF	14	NA	TRBV27	TRBJ2-7
CATSRVFRGVDEQYF	15	NA	TRBV15	TRBJ2-7
CASSTFLGGSEAFF	14	few	TRBV7-9	TRBJ1-1
CASSQDAGGVLSYEQYF	17	NA	TRBV4-1	TRBJ2-7
CATSSWTSGIGTGEQYF	17	NA	TRBV15	TRBJ2-7
CSVEDARGTDTQYF	14	few	TRBV29-1	TRBJ2-3
CAISESRGGRGDYEQYF	17	NA	TRBV10-3	TRBJ2-7
CASSWAGQPQHF	12	NA	TRBV28	TRBJ1-5
CAIGRGGGTGELFF	14	NA	TRBV6-6	TRBJ2-2
CASSGGQKSGANVLTF	16	once	TRBV28	TRBJ2-6
CAWYMNTEAFF	11	NA	TRBV30	TRBJ1-1
CASSPQGKAWRSSYNEQFF	19	NA	TRBV14	TRBJ2-1
CASSYSVSGANQPQHF	16	NA	TRBV6-6	TRBJ1-5
CATSREHRNPHYEQYF	16	NA	TRBV15	TRBJ2-7
CASSQGTGDNNEQFF	15	NA	TRBV4-3	TRBJ2-1
CASSTLRTGALRGYTF	16	NA	TRBV28	TRBJ1-2
CSVEQGYNTGELFF	14	NA	TRBV29-1	TRBJ2-2
CASRMTSGIQMAYNEQFF	18	NA	TRBV7-9	TRBJ2-1
CASSSGGRMNTEAFF	15	NA	TRBV11-2	TRBJ1-1
CASSDWTGGGEQFF	14	NA	TRBV2	TRBJ2-1
CASSSSGESTEAFF	14	NA	TRBV5-6	TRBJ1-1
CASSLLPNEQFF	12	NA	TRBV5-6	TRBJ2-1
CASRNTARTYEQYF	14	NA	TRBV28	TRBJ2-7
CASSAGEKLFF	11	NA	TRBV10-1	TRBJ1-4
CSTRQGKYATQYF	13	NA	TRBV29-1	TRBJ2-5
CASTRPGSYNEQFF	14	NA	TRBV28	TRBJ2-1
CSVQGISGANVLTF	14	NA	TRBV29-1	TRBJ2-6
CASSLSGVYEQYF	13	NA	TRBV27	TRBJ2-7
CASSPPTGLFYEQYF	15	NA	TRBV18	TRBJ2-7
CASSLAGGVETQYF	14	NA	TRBV5-4	TRBJ2-5
CASSQEPLSNEQFF	14	NA	TRBV4-1	TRBJ2-1
CASNLAGAYEQYF	13	NA	TRBV28	TRBJ2-7
CASSPFSGGITGELFF	16	NA	TRBV28	TRBJ2-2
CASSPTGSGSVNEQYF	16	NA	TRBV13	TRBJ2-7
CATSRDRTSSYLEQYF	16	NA	TRBV15	TRBJ2-7
CASSLGWDGTYEQYF	15	NA	TRBV5-1	TRBJ2-7
CATSSQSTGELFF	13	NA	TRBV15	TRBJ2-2
CASSQTLGLASNEQYF	16	NA	TRBV4-1	TRBJ2-7
CASSLGTVYGYTF	13	NA	TRBV7-2	TRBJ1-2
CASSFPSSYEQYF	13	NA	TRBV7-9	TRBJ2-7
CASSLLLETQYF	12	once	TRBV27	TRBJ2-5
CASSEWDRGEETQYF	15	NA	TRBV9	TRBJ2-5
CASSPYGGGLYNEQFF	16	NA	TRBV28	TRBJ2-1
CASSLENQPQHF	12	NA	TRBV28	TRBJ1-5